The 27 T cell receptor beta chains below were found in one sample sequenced in a study of blood T cell repertoires in COVID-19. This table comes from immunoSEQ multiplex PCR, and its TCRdb copy is limited to in-frame clones, with some not included. The sample consists of about 130,000 clones, approximately 90% of them appearing once. Sequenced material: peripheral blood. The source of these receptors is a man aged 55 to 70 with active or convalescent COVID-19.

The chain combines TRBV7-2 with TRBJ2-7, with D possibly matching TRBD2 (6 bases). Germline assignment: CDR1 SGHTA and CDR2 FQGNSA. This CDR3 region has 16 residues. With 3 bases removed from V and 3 bases from J, the gap between germline ends came to 18 bases. The CDR3 region is CASSFDPGLGIYEQYF. The DNA for the CDR3 is TGTGCCAGCAGCTTTGATCCGGGACTGGGGATCTACGAGCAGTACTTC.

The chain carries TRBV5-4 and TRBJ2-3, with 7 bases lining up with TRBD1. V gave up 3 bases and J gave up 4 bases; unmatched junction bases: 2. This CDR3 region has 13 residues. Germline assignment: CDR1 SGHNT and CDR2 YYREEE (reference sequence). The CDR3 DNA is TGTGCCAGCAGCTGGGGACAGCCAGATACGCAGTATTTT. Its protein product is CASSWGQPDTQYF.

This clone appeared a single time. The rearrangement links TRBV2 to TRBJ1-1; maybe TRBD1 (5 bases). The germline V gene has CDR1 SNHLY and CDR2 FYNNEI. This CDR3 has 14 amino acids. Trimming pared 7 bases from V and 0 bases from J, leaving 12 bases between. The CDR3 loop reads CASTLRGLNTEAFF. In DNA, the CDR3 is TGTGCCAGCACCCTAAGGGGCTTGAACACTGAAGCTTTCTTT.

CDR3 region: CASSPGTGETQYF. The DNA of the CDR3 is TGTGCCAGCAGTCCGGGGACAGGAGAGACCCAGTACTTC. The genes are TRBV27 and TRBJ2-5; 8 bases align to TRBD1. Looked up from germline, CDR1 is MNHEY and CDR2 is SMNVEV (reference sequence). V lost 5 bases and J lost 4; bases outside the gene matches: 3. The CDR3 contains 13 residues.

The count of this clone is one. Other DNA variants within this sample encode the same CDR3. J is TRBJ2-3 and V is TRBV7-7; no clear D. CDR3 length equals 13 residues. Between the trimmed V and J ends, which lost 3 bases and 4 bases, there was a span of 8 bases. Germline values: CDR1 SSHAT, CDR2 FNYEAQ (reference sequence). CDR3 bases: TGTGCCAGCAGCTTGACTTCGGCAGATACGCAGTATTTT. Translated: CASSLTSADTQYF.

The chain couples TRBV28 to TRBJ2-3; 8 positions match TRBD2. Germline CDR1 MDHEN, CDR2 SYDVKM. The CDR3 length is 14 residues. The trim removed 4 bases at V and 6 bases at J, leaving 6 bases unmatched. CDR3 bases: TGTGCCAGCAGTTCGGGACTAGGACGGGATACGCAGTATTTT. Translation: CASSSGLGRDTQYF.

The genes are TRBV7-6 and TRBJ1-3; D gene unclear. CDR1 is SGHVS and CDR2 is FNYEAQ in the germline V gene. Trimming removed 3 bases from V and 0 bases from J, with 12 bases in between. The CDR3 is 16 amino acids. The CDR3 region has the DNA TGTGCCAGCAGCTTCGGTTACGGGAGCTCTGGAAACACCATATATTTT. Translating gives CASSFGYGSSGNTIYF.

The chain is built from TRBV10-3 and TRBJ1-1; TRBD1 matches 7 bases. The V and J ends lost 2 bases and 5 bases, in that order; junction bases with no gene match: 5. The germline CDR1 and CDR2 sequences are ENHRY and SYGVKD. This CDR3 contains 14 residues. CDR3 nucleotide sequence: TGTGCCATCAGTGAGAGGGGGCGAGAAACTGAAGCTTTCTTT. Protein product: CAISERGRETEAFF.

Only a few counts were recorded for this clone. The genes are TRBV5-4 and TRBJ1-2; 7 nucleotides align to TRBD1. The germline V gene encodes CDR1 SGHNT and CDR2 YYREEE (reference sequence). V lost 3 bases to trimming and J lost 4 bases; unmatched junction nucleotides: 12. There are 16 residues in the CDR3. The CDR3, as DNA: TGTGCCAGCAGCTCAGCAGGGACAGCGATCCTCTATGGCTACACCTTC. Translation gives CASSSAGTAILYGYTF.

V is TRBV18 and J is TRBJ1-3; D gene unclear. CDR1 and CDR2 (germline): KGHSH, LQKENI. The V end lost 5 bases, the J end lost 4 bases, and 18 bases lay between the germline ends. The CDR3 consists of 16 residues. CDR3 sequence (DNA): TGTGCCAGCTCATCCGCCAGCGGGTCCTCCGGAAACACCATATATTTT. The encoded protein is CASSSASGSSGNTIYF.

The chain carries TRBV7-9 and TRBJ2-5; possible D gene TRBD1, 5 bases. The CDR3 consists of 14 residues. V lost 9 bases and J 7 bases, leaving 21 bases between the germline ends. Germline CDR1 SEHNR, CDR2 FQNEAQ (reference sequence). CDR3 region: CASDRQGLLGTQYF. In DNA form, the CDR3 reads TGTGCCAGTGACCGGCAGGGTTTATTAGGGACCCAGTACTTC.

The DNA of the CDR3 is TGTGCCAGCAGCTCAGGACAGGGTGGTACTAATGAAAAACTGTTTTTT. It translates to CASSSGQGGTNEKLFF. The chain is built from TRBV5-4 and TRBJ1-4, with TRBD1 identical over 8 bases. Germline values: CDR1 SGHNT, CDR2 YYREEE (reference sequence). The J segment lost 2 bases and the V segment lost 3 bases, leaving 6 bases of the junction unmatched. CDR3 size: 16 residues.

V usage is TRBV5-6 and J usage is TRBJ2-1; possibly TRBD2 for D (6 bases). V lost 1 base to trimming and J lost 7 bases, with 15 bases between them. The CDR3 covers 15 residues. CDR1 is SGHDT, CDR2 YYEEEE, per germline. The CDR3 reads CASSLIGVEGNEQFF. CDR3 nucleotides: TGTGCCAGCAGCTTGATAGGGGTGGAGGGTAATGAGCAGTTCTTC.

This chain uses TRBV5-5 with TRBJ2-7, with D tentatively TRBD1 (5 bases). V was cut by 6 bases and J by 0 bases, with 7 bases left in between. CDR1 is SGHKS, CDR2 YYEKEE, per germline (reference sequence). The CDR3 sequence is 12 residues long. The CDR3 spells CASTDSSYEQYF. The CDR3 region has the DNA TGTGCCAGCACCGACAGCTCCTACGAGCAGTACTTC.

The chain recombines TRBV28 with TRBJ2-7; 12 nucleotides line up with TRBD2. From germline, CDR1 is MDHEN and CDR2 SYDVKM. V lost 5 bases, J lost 2 bases, and 16 bases stayed unmatched. The CDR3 spans 19 residues. CDR3 DNA: TGTGCCAGCAGTCTACCTAAGAGTCTAGCGGGAGGGTTGGCCTACGAGCAGTACTTC. Protein product: CASSLPKSLAGGLAYEQYF.

The chain recombines TRBV11-1 with TRBJ1-6, with 9 bases matching TRBD1. The CDR3 spans 15 residues. Germline CDR1 is SGHAT and CDR2 is FQDESV (reference sequence). The ends lost 3 bases at V and 9 bases at J; junction bases unmatched: 6. The CDR3 is CASSLQQGAGSPLHF. Written as DNA, the CDR3 is TGTGCCAGCAGCTTGCAACAGGGGGCTGGTTCACCCCTCCACTTT.

The chain combines TRBV5-1 with TRBJ1-1; D is ambiguous. The length of the CDR3 is 14 residues. Germline V gene sequence: CDR1 SGHRS, CDR2 YFSETQ. Trimming shortened V by 3 bases and J by 4 bases, and 13 bases separated the two germline ends. The CDR3 region is CASSSLMTGTEAFF. The CDR3 bases are TGCGCCAGCAGCTCGCTTATGACTGGCACTGAAGCTTTCTTT.

The chain recombines TRBV5-6 with TRBJ2-2, with D unresolved. Trimming removed 8 bases at V and 6 bases at J, with 11 bases between. This CDR3 is built from 12 residues. The germline CDR1 and CDR2 sequences are SGHDT and YYEEEE. As DNA, the CDR3 is TGTGCCAGGGGTAAACGGGCCGGGGAGCTGTTTTTT. This encodes CARGKRAGELFF.

The chain joins TRBV2 to TRBJ2-7; 10 bases map to TRBD2. V was clipped by 6 bases and J by 6 bases; unmatched bases: 8. CDR1 is SNHLY and CDR2 is FYNNEI in the germline V gene. CDR3 length equals 14 residues. This chain's CDR3 is CASRGGLASPEQYF. DNA of the CDR3: TGTGCCAGCAGGGGGGGACTAGCGTCTCCCGAGCAGTACTTC.

V gene TRBV28 combines with J gene TRBJ2-1; tentative D call: TRBD1 (5 bases). Germline assignment: CDR1 MDHEN and CDR2 SYDVKM. Trimming removed 6 bases from V and 6 bases from J, with 15 bases in between. The CDR3 contains 14 residues. The CDR3 region has the DNA TGTGCCAGCAGCCAAACCCAAGACAGCAATGAGCAGTTCTTC. Encoded protein: CASSQTQDSNEQFF.

V is TRBV24-1 and J is TRBJ1-5; no clear D gene. The CDR3 covers 16 residues. V gave up 0 bases and J gave up 6 bases, with 14 bases separating them. The germline CDR1 and CDR2 sequences are KGHDR and SFDVKD. The CDR3 region has the DNA TGTGCCACCAGTGATTTGGCGGGTGAAGGGTGTCAGCCCCAGCATTTT. Translation: CATSDLAGEGCQPQHF.

The chain is built from TRBV18 and TRBJ1-2, with D perhaps TRBD1 (6 bases). The germline V gene encodes CDR1 KGHSH and CDR2 LQKENI. This CDR3 region has 14 residues. Trimming removed 3 bases at V and 2 bases at J, with 10 bases between. Written as DNA, the CDR3 is TGTGCCAGCTCACCTTACGGGACAAACTATGGCTACACCTTC. This gives the protein CASSPYGTNYGYTF.

V gene TRBV2 combines with J gene TRBJ2-1; D gene ambiguous. This CDR3 comprises 15 residues. Germline V gives CDR1 SNHLY, CDR2 FYNNEI. V dropped 5 bases and J dropped 8 bases, with 19 bases sitting between them. Here the CDR3 reads CASSSSIPEVDEQFF. CDR3 bases: TGTGCCAGCAGTTCTTCCATCCCAGAAGTCGATGAGCAGTTCTTC.

The chain recombines TRBV9 with TRBJ2-7; D is possibly TRBD1 (7 bases). CDR3 length equals 13 residues. The V gene's germline CDR1 is SGDLS and CDR2 YYNGEE. Deletions cut 2 bases from V and 5 bases from J, with 11 bases between. The CDR3 loop reads CASSVGRGDEQYF. The CDR3 nucleotides read TGTGCCAGCAGCGTCGGCAGGGGGGACGAGCAGTACTTC.

The V gene is TRBV28, the J gene TRBJ2-7; TRBD2 matches 8 bases. Per germline, CDR1 MDHEN and CDR2 SYDVKM. Trimming removed 8 bases from V and 7 bases from J; junction bases left unmatched: 10. The CDR3 runs 13 residues. The CDR3: CASFGTRRSEQYF. The CDR3 nucleotides read TGTGCCAGCTTTGGGACTAGACGGTCTGAGCAGTACTTC.

This sequence joins TRBV28 and TRBJ1-2; TRBD1 is a possible D gene (6 bases). The CDR3 is 13 amino acids. Per germline, CDR1 MDHEN and CDR2 SYDVKM. Trimming took 7 bases from V and 8 from J, leaving 17 bases between them. CDR3 sequence reads: CASTSQGWEGYTF. CDR3 coding DNA: TGTGCCAGCACTTCACAGGGTTGGGAGGGCTACACCTTC.

The rearrangement links TRBV18 to TRBJ1-1; TRBD1 might be the D (5 bases). Germline V gene lookup returns CDR1 KGHSH and CDR2 LQKENI. The CDR3 covers 15 residues. Trimming took off 4 bases at V and 1 base at J, with 13 bases between the two ends. The CDR3 nucleotides are TGTGCCAGCTCACTGGACATAGTTCGGAACACTGAAGCTTTCTTT. Translation gives CASSLDIVRNTEAFF.